The 19 T cell receptor beta chains below were found in one sample sequenced in a study of cytomegalovirus exposure and HLA in healthy donors. The PCR made use of 60 Vbeta and 13 Jbeta primers. TCRdb's copy holds only in-frame clones and misses some; the assay was immunoSEQ multiplex PCR. The top ten clones hold around a fifth of a sample with fewer than 60,000 clones, around three quarters of them seen once. Sequencing input: PBMCs. Receptor source: a woman between 45 and 60 years old in good health and CMV-seropositive.

In its sample, this clone was seen once. The J gene is TRBJ2-3, the V gene TRBV29-1, with 7 bases that match TRBD2. This CDR3 spans 16 amino acids. The V gene end was trimmed by 1 base and the J gene end by 2 bases; junction bases not matched to a gene: 9. Germline V CDR1 and CDR2: SQVTM, ANQGSEA. The CDR3 reads CSVEGPSGDYTDTQYF. DNA for the CDR3: TGCAGCGTTGAAGGGCCCAGCGGGGATTACACAGATACGCAGTATTTT.

The V and J genes are TRBV6-5 and TRBJ2-7; perhaps TRBD1 as D (5 bases). The germline V gene encodes CDR1 MNHEY and CDR2 SVGAGI. V was trimmed by 5 bases and J by 3 bases, leaving 14 bases between them. The CDR3 contains 14 residues. CDR3 in DNA: TGTGCCAGCAGTAGGGGCCTAAACTTCTACGAGCAGTACTTC. Its protein is CASSRGLNFYEQYF.

The chain couples TRBV27 to TRBJ2-5; no clear D. The CDR3 extends over 11 amino acids. Germline CDR1 and CDR2: MNHEY and SMNVEV (reference sequence). Trimming stripped 8 bases from V and 4 bases from J, with 8 bases between. The DNA of the CDR3 is TGTGCCAGCGGCCAATTAGAGACCCAGTACTTC. It yields the protein CASGQLETQYF.

The chain carries TRBV7-2 and TRBJ1-2; unclear D gene. V lost 5 bases and J lost 8, with 15 bases in between. Germline values: CDR1 SGHTA, CDR2 FQGNSA. The CDR3 length is 13 residues. CDR3 sequence: CASSPEGLGGYTF. CDR3 DNA: TGTGCCAGCAGCCCCGAAGGACTGGGAGGCTACACCTTC.

The chain carries TRBV28 and TRBJ2-5, with 9 bases aligning to TRBD1. This CDR3 region has 15 residues. V lost 8 bases and J lost 2; bases outside the gene matches: 9. CDR1 and CDR2 (germline): MDHEN, SYDVKM. Here the CDR3 reads CASSGTGRIQETQYF. CDR3 nucleotides: TGTGCCAGCTCCGGGACAGGGCGTATTCAAGAGACCCAGTACTTC.

This clone was found a few times. The chain joins TRBV7-2 to TRBJ1-2, with 8 positions matching TRBD1. CDR1 and CDR2 (germline): SGHTA, FQGNSA. V shed 5 bases, J shed 8 bases, and the junction held 10 bases outside the gene matches. This CDR3 has 14 residues. As DNA, the CDR3 is TGTGCCAGCAGCCGGACAGGGTTATTTGAAGGCTACACCTTC. Amino acids: CASSRTGLFEGYTF.

This sequence joins TRBV30 and TRBJ1-2; 8 bases line up with TRBD1. The CDR3 covers 15 residues. V dropped 0 bases and J dropped 4; count of bases not matched to a gene: 7. Germline CDR1 reads GTSNPN; CDR2 reads SVGIG (reference sequence). Written as DNA, the CDR3 is TGTGCCTGGAGTGTGACGGCAGGGGGCTCCTATGGCTACACCTTC. This sequence encodes CAWSVTAGGSYGYTF. The whole variable domain, filled in from reference TRBV30 and TRBJ1-2, reads SQTIHQWPATLVQPVGSPLSLECTVEGTSNPNLYWYRQAAGRGLQLLFYSVGIGQISSEVPQNLSASRPQDRQFILSSKKLLLSDSGFYLCAWSVTAGGSYGYTFGSGTRLTVV.

The V gene is TRBV27, the J gene TRBJ1-3; D ambiguous. Trimming stripped 8 bases from V and 2 bases from J, with 10 bases between. The CDR3 length is 13 residues. Germline-derived CDR1 and CDR2 are MNHEY and SMNVEV (reference sequence). CDR3 region: CASHSGAGNTIYF. The CDR3 coding sequence is TGTGCCAGCCACAGTGGCGCTGGAAACACCATATATTTT.

The chain is built from TRBV28 and TRBJ2-7, with 11 bases aligning to TRBD2. V was clipped by 5 bases and J by 1 base; unmatched bases: 7. The CDR3 length is 16 residues. The germline gives CDR1 MDHEN, CDR2 SYDVKM. The DNA of the CDR3 is TGTGCCAGCAGTCCGACTAGCGGGACTACATCCTACGAGCAGTACTTC. Protein: CASSPTSGTTSYEQYF.

V and J are TRBV9 and TRBJ1-1; D is undetermined. The CDR3 runs 14 residues. CDR1 is SGDLS and CDR2 is YYNGEE in the germline V gene. V lost 4 bases to trimming and J lost 4 bases, with 14 bases between them. The CDR3 region is CASSPPRGATEAFF. CDR3 sequence (DNA): TGTGCCAGCAGCCCCCCGAGAGGCGCCACTGAAGCTTTCTTT.

This clone was recorded a few times. This chain uses TRBV25-1 with TRBJ2-3, with TRBD2 identical over 10 bases. Germline V gene data show CDR1 as MGHDK and CDR2 as SYGVNS. V dropped 3 bases and J dropped 3; count of bases not matched to a gene: 6. This CDR3 has 16 residues. DNA of the CDR3: TGTGCCAGCAGTGACAGCAGCGGGGGGGAGACAGATACGCAGTATTTT. Protein product: CASSDSSGGETDTQYF.

The chain is built from TRBV9 and TRBJ1-1; D might be TRBD1 (5 bases). This CDR3 comprises 13 residues. Between the trimmed V and J ends, which lost 4 bases and 6 bases, there was a span of 13 bases. CDR1 and CDR2 (germline): SGDLS, YYNGEE. The CDR3 nucleotides read TGTGCCAGCAGCCCCCGACAGCAGTCTGAAGCTTTCTTT. Encoded protein: CASSPRQQSEAFF.

The rearrangement uses TRBV19 and TRBJ1-2; 9 bases are a match to TRBD1. Trimming took 3 bases from V and 5 from J; bases not matched to a gene: 4. Germline loops: CDR1 LNHDA, CDR2 SQIVND (reference sequence). This CDR3 is built from 14 residues. The CDR3 is CASSIGQGYYGYTF. The CDR3, as DNA: TGTGCCAGTAGTATTGGACAGGGGTATTATGGCTACACCTTC.

This clone was recorded a few times. This chain links TRBV4-3 with TRBJ2-3, with D perhaps TRBD1 (6 bases). V lost 5 bases to trimming and J lost 6 bases, with 12 bases between them. The CDR3 loop spans 13 amino acids. Germline V gives CDR1 LGHNA, CDR2 YSLEER. CDR3 DNA sequence: TGCGCCAGCAGCTTCAACAGGGATGATACGCAGTATTTT. Its protein product is CASSFNRDDTQYF.

The chain recombines TRBV11-2 with TRBJ2-7, with D uncertain. The length of the CDR3 is 15 residues. Germline values: CDR1 SGHAT, CDR2 FQNNGV. Trimming took off 0 bases at V and 0 bases at J, with 9 bases between the two ends. The CDR3 DNA follows: TGTGCCAGCAGCTTAGAGGGCAAAAGCTCCTACGAGCAGTACTTC. Protein: CASSLEGKSSYEQYF.

This chain uses TRBV7-2 with TRBJ1-6, with 10 positions matching TRBD1. V lost 0 bases to trimming and J lost 0 bases; unmatched junction nucleotides: 11. The CDR3 is 21 amino acids. Germline CDR1 is SGHTA and CDR2 is FQGNSA. CDR3 amino acids: CASSLAHLGQGVGSYNSPLHF. In DNA, the CDR3 is TGTGCCAGCAGCTTAGCTCATCTCGGACAGGGGGTTGGCTCCTATAATTCACCCCTCCACTTT. Together with reference TRBV7-2 and TRBJ1-6, the CDR3 gives the full variable domain: GAGVSQSPSNKVTEKGKDVELRCDPISGHTALYWYRQSLGQGLEFLIYFQGNSAPDKSGLPSDRFSAERTGGSVSTLTIQRTQQEDSAVYLCASSLAHLGQGVGSYNSPLHFGNGTRLTVT.

This chain joins TRBV5-1 and TRBJ2-5; D gene ambiguous. V lost 4 bases, J lost 0 bases, and 4 bases lay in between. The length of the CDR3 is 12 residues. The germline V gene encodes CDR1 SGHRS and CDR2 YFSETQ. DNA of the CDR3: TGCGCCAGCAGCACAGACCAAGAGACCCAGTACTTC. It yields the protein CASSTDQETQYF.

This clone showed up just a few times. V and J are TRBV5-6 and TRBJ2-3; 7 bases align to TRBD1. This CDR3 spans 12 amino acids. Germline CDR1 is SGHDT and CDR2 is YYEEEE. V lost 4 bases, J lost 7 bases, and 3 bases stayed unmatched. The chain's CDR3 is CASSRGQNTQYF. DNA for the CDR3: TGTGCCAGCAGCCGGGGACAGAATACGCAGTATTTT.

This clone has a single count. This rearrangement joins TRBV2 to TRBJ2-3; D may be TRBD2 (5 bases). V was trimmed by 5 bases and J by 5 bases, leaving 8 bases between them. The CDR3 extends over 12 amino acids. CDR1 and CDR2 (germline): SNHLY, FYNNEI. The CDR3, as DNA: TGTGCCAGCAGTCCCGCGGGAGATACGCAGTATTTT. Residues: CASSPAGDTQYF.